The 25 T cell receptor beta chains presented below share a single source sample, sequenced in a study of T cell responses to AZD1222 COVID-19 vaccine. Measured with immunoSEQ multiplex PCR; TCRdb has only the in-frame clones, and not every one. The table shows some 190,000 clones, with 90% to 95% occurring only once. Specimen: peripheral blood, collected 28 days after the second dose of the MenACWY control vaccine. Receptor source: an adult who received the MenACWY meningococcal vaccine as a control.

This chain links TRBV28 with TRBJ2-6; D perhaps matches TRBD1 (5 bases). The germline gives CDR1 MDHEN, CDR2 SYDVKM. The CDR3 totals 16 residues. The V gene lost 6 bases and the J gene lost 1 base, with 13 bases spanning the gap. CDR3 region: CASSLLGQSGANVLTF. The DNA for the CDR3 is TGTGCCAGCAGCCTGCTGGGGCAATCTGGGGCCAACGTCCTGACTTTC.

V usage is TRBV9 and J usage is TRBJ2-3, with 7 bases aligning to TRBD1. The CDR3 has 14 residues. After removal of 4 bases from V and 6 bases from J, the junction contained 8 bases not matched to a gene. Germline lookup yields CDR1 SGDLS and CDR2 YYNGEE. The CDR3 coding sequence is TGTGCCAGCAGCCCGGGGACAGCAGGTGATACGCAGTATTTT. It is translated as CASSPGTAGDTQYF.

V usage is TRBV12-3 or TRBV12-4 and J usage is TRBJ2-1; no firm D call. Trimming left V 1 base short and J 7 bases short, with 5 bases between. CDR3 length: 12 residues. For the CDR3, the DNA is TGTGCCAGCAGTTTAGTACCTAATGAGCAGTTCTTC. Residues: CASSLVPNEQFF.

As for this clone: Other DNA sequences in this specimen translate into the identical CDR3. The chain employs TRBV9 and TRBJ2-1, with TRBD2 as a possible D gene (6 bases). CDR1 and CDR2 (germline): SGDLS, YYNGEE. V was clipped by 0 bases and J by 4 bases, with 11 bases between them. The CDR3 runs 15 residues. The CDR3 region has the DNA TGTGCCAGCAGCGTAGGGGGGACTTCTTACAATGAGCAGTTCTTC. It specifies CASSVGGTSYNEQFF.

This rearrangement joins TRBV9 to TRBJ2-1; TRBD2 agrees at 7 bases. Germline values: CDR1 SGDLS, CDR2 YYNGEE. This CDR3 contains 17 residues. V gave up 4 bases and J gave up 4 bases; unmatched junction bases: 14. The CDR3 DNA follows: TGTGCCAGCAGCCCTACCCACCCGGGCGGGAGTTACAATGAGCAGTTCTTC. Amino acids: CASSPTHPGGSYNEQFF.

This rearrangement joins TRBV6-2 or TRBV6-3 to TRBJ1-2, with D possibly matching TRBD1 (5 bases). The germline V gene has CDR1 MNHEY and CDR2 SVGEGT. CDR3 length: 14 amino acids. Trimming removed 2 bases at V and 6 bases at J, with 13 bases between. In nucleotides, the CDR3 is TGTGCCAGCAGTTACAACTCCAGGGCCGATGGCTACACCTTC. It yields the protein CASSYNSRADGYTF.

This clone was found a few times. This sequence joins TRBV6-2 or TRBV6-3 and TRBJ1-2; TRBD1 might be the D (6 bases). Germline CDR1 MNHEY, CDR2 SVGEGT. The V gene lost 5 bases and the J gene lost 3 bases, with 7 bases spanning the gap. CDR3 length equals 12 residues. CDR3 DNA: TGTGCCAGCAGTCGACAGGACTATGGCTACACCTTC. Amino acids: CASSRQDYGYTF.

This sequence joins TRBV5-1 and TRBJ2-7; D perhaps matches TRBD1 (5 bases). Trimming cost V 1 base and J 2 bases, with 10 bases left between them. There are 14 residues in the CDR3. In germline, CDR1 is SGHRS, CDR2 YFSETQ. The CDR3 DNA sequence: TGCGCCAGCAGCTTGACAGGATCTACCTACGAGCAGTACTTC. Encoded protein: CASSLTGSTYEQYF.

The chain combines TRBV3-1 (or the pseudogene TRBV3-2) with TRBJ2-7; 8 nucleotides align to TRBD2. Germline loops: CDR1 LGHDT, CDR2 YNNKEL (reference sequence). The trim removed 1 base at V and 3 bases at J, leaving 5 bases unmatched. This CDR3 region has 15 residues. DNA of the CDR3: TGTGCCAGCAGCCAAGCCGGGGGGGGCGGCTACGAGCAGTACTTC. It specifies CASSQAGGGGYEQYF.

The chain recombines TRBV9 with TRBJ2-5; D gene ambiguous. The CDR3 has 12 amino acids. CDR1 and CDR2 from the germline V gene are SGDLS and YYNGEE. V was clipped by 3 bases and J by 4 bases, with 7 bases between them. The CDR3 nucleotides are TGTGCCAGCAGCGGATTTGGAGAGACCCAGTACTTC. This encodes CASSGFGETQYF.

The V and J genes are TRBV4-2 and TRBJ2-5; D is unclear. The germline V gene encodes CDR1 LGHNA and CDR2 YNFKEQ. The CDR3 sequence is 14 residues long. V lost 3 bases to trimming and J lost 1 base, with 9 bases between them. Here the CDR3 DNA reads TGTGCCAGCAGCCACGGTCACCTCCAAGAGACCCAGTACTTC. It codes for CASSHGHLQETQYF.

This chain joins TRBV7-9 and TRBJ1-1; D is perhaps TRBD1 (6 bases). CDR3 length equals 13 residues. In germline, CDR1 is SEHNR, CDR2 FQNEAQ (reference sequence). Deletions cut 4 bases from V and 11 bases from J, with 17 bases between. The chain's CDR3 is CASSSPGGREAFF. As DNA, the CDR3 is TGTGCCAGCAGCTCACCGGGGGGGCGCGAGGCTTTCTTT.

This sequence joins TRBV30 and TRBJ1-3; D is possibly TRBD1 (5 bases). This CDR3 contains 18 residues. CDR1 is GTSNPN, CDR2 SVGIG, per germline (reference sequence). Trimming shortened V by 3 bases and J by 0 bases, and 21 bases separated the two germline ends. Here the CDR3 reads CAWSFKIRGLSSGNTIYF. DNA of the CDR3: TGTGCCTGGAGCTTCAAAATAAGGGGCCTAAGCTCTGGAAACACCATATATTTT.

The chain combines TRBV9 with TRBJ1-1, with TRBD1 as a possible D gene (6 bases). The CDR3 contains 18 residues. Germline loops: CDR1 SGDLS, CDR2 YYNGEE. Trimming took 0 bases from V and 0 from J, leaving 18 bases between them. Here the CDR3 DNA reads TGTGCCAGCAGCGTAGGAGTGGAGGGGGGGTCTTTGAACACTGAAGCTTTCTTT. Protein product: CASSVGVEGGSLNTEAFF.

The chain recombines TRBV7-2 with TRBJ2-5; D is unresolved. The CDR3 has 13 amino acids. Trimming pared 2 bases from V and 1 base from J, leaving 5 bases between. Germline loops: CDR1 SGHTA, CDR2 FQGNSA. The CDR3 coding sequence is TGTGCCAGCAGCTTAATGGGCCAAGAGACCCAGTACTTC. This gives the protein CASSLMGQETQYF.

V usage is TRBV6-5 and J usage is TRBJ1-2; 10 bases are shared with TRBD1. CDR1 and CDR2 (germline): MNHEY, SVGAGI. The CDR3 is 15 amino acids. Trimming at V came to 6 bases and at J to 4 bases, leaving 8 bases not matched to a gene. The CDR3 DNA reads as TGTGCCAGCAGCAGTGGGACAGGGGCTACCTATGGCTACACCTTC. Translation: CASSSGTGATYGYTF.

In regard to this clone: Other DNA sequences in the same sample also yield this CDR3. This chain connects TRBV28 to TRBJ2-7, with 8 bases identical to TRBD1. V was clipped by 5 bases and J by 3 bases; unmatched bases: 3. Germline V gene data show CDR1 as MDHEN and CDR2 as SYDVKM. The CDR3 loop spans 13 amino acids. CDR3 sequence reads: CASSLTGVYEQYF. The DNA of the CDR3 is TGTGCCAGCAGTCTGACAGGGGTCTACGAGCAGTACTTC.

This clone was seen a handful of times. This chain joins TRBV28 and TRBJ2-7, with 8 bases fitting TRBD1. With 3 bases clipped from V and 3 bases from J, the junction kept 4 bases outside the gene matches. The length of the CDR3 is 14 residues. Germline V gene sequence: CDR1 MDHEN, CDR2 SYDVKM. The CDR3 spells CASSFGDRGYEQYF. CDR3 in DNA: TGTGCCAGCAGTTTTGGAGACAGGGGCTACGAGCAGTACTTC.

The chain couples TRBV9 to TRBJ2-2, with TRBD2 identical over 14 bases. J was trimmed by 0 bases and V by 3 bases; bases with no gene match: 1. Germline CDR1 SGDLS, CDR2 YYNGEE. The CDR3 runs to 17 residues. DNA of the CDR3: TGTGCCAGCAGCGCGGGACTAGCGGGAGCGAACACCGGGGAGCTGTTTTTT. Translating it yields CASSAGLAGANTGELFF.

The gene calls are TRBV4-1 and TRBJ2-5; TRBD2 agrees at 13 bases. CDR3 length: 18 amino acids. Germline V gene data show CDR1 as MGHRA and CDR2 as YSYEKL. V was clipped by 1 base and J by 9 bases; unmatched bases: 14. In DNA form, the CDR3 reads TGCGCCAGCAGCCAAGGGACTAGCGGGGGCCCTATGACCAGGGCCCAGTACTTC. Translating gives CASSQGTSGGPMTRAQYF.

The chain has TRBV25-1 and TRBJ2-1; 7 bases align to TRBD2. This CDR3 has 13 amino acids. Germline V gene data show CDR1 as MGHDK and CDR2 as SYGVNS. Trimming took 11 bases from V and 0 from J; bases not matched to a gene: 4. CDR3 protein: CALGGSSYNEQFF. DNA for the CDR3: TGTGCCCTCGGCGGGAGCTCCTACAATGAGCAGTTCTTC. The full variable domain, its missing parts supplied by reference TRBV25-1 and TRBJ2-1, is EADIYQTPRYLVIGTGKKITLECSQTMGHDKMYWYQQDPGMELHLIHYSYGVNSTEKGDLSSESTVSRIRTEHFPLTLESARPSHTSQYLCALGGSSYNEQFFGPGTRLTVL.

The rearrangement uses TRBV5-1 and TRBJ2-2, with 7 bases lining up with TRBD1. Germline CDR1 is SGHRS and CDR2 is YFSETQ. V lost 4 bases, J lost 2 bases, and 11 bases stayed unmatched. This CDR3 is built from 17 residues. The CDR3 DNA follows: TGCGCCAGCAGCACGAGATTAACAGGGGTTAACACCGGGGAGCTGTTTTTT. Translated, it gives CASSTRLTGVNTGELFF.

The chain is built from TRBV9 and TRBJ2-5; D is tentatively TRBD1 or TRBD2 (5 bases each). Trimming left V 2 bases short and J 7 bases short, with 15 bases between. The CDR3 is 14 amino acids. The germline gives CDR1 SGDLS, CDR2 YYNGEE. CDR3 sequence: CASSVGPPEGTQYF. The DNA for the CDR3 is TGTGCCAGCAGCGTGGGACCGCCGGAAGGGACCCAGTACTTC.

This clone has only a few counts. The J gene is TRBJ1-4, the V gene TRBV28; D gene uncertain. Trimming left V 6 bases short and J 4 bases short, with 6 bases between. This CDR3 has 12 residues. Per germline, CDR1 MDHEN and CDR2 SYDVKM. The CDR3 DNA follows: TGTGCCAGCAGCGTCCTTAATGAAAAACTGTTTTTT. This encodes CASSVLNEKLFF.

The gene calls are TRBV27 and TRBJ2-7; D uncertain. This CDR3 spans 14 amino acids. Trimming removed 3 bases at V and 3 bases at J, with 12 bases between. Per the germline V gene, CDR1 is MNHEY and CDR2 is SMNVEV (reference sequence). The CDR3 loop is CASSLAAGYYEQYF. Written as DNA, the CDR3 is TGTGCCAGCAGTTTGGCGGCAGGTTACTACGAGCAGTACTTC.